These 14 T cell receptor beta chains were all obtained from the same sample, sequenced in a study of shared clonotypes between healthy human individuals. The method was immunoSEQ multiplex PCR; TCRdb's version includes in-frame clones alone and lacks a portion of them. The top ten hold roughly 22% of the sample, which has 100,000 to 130,000 clones, about 71% seen once. The sample taken for sequencing was memory CD8+ T cells sorted from blood. The subset here: CD45RO+ cells pooled with CCR7-negative TemRA cells. The receptors were sampled from a woman aged 30 to 39 in good health.

The rearrangement links TRBV4-2 to TRBJ2-3, with 13 bases identical to TRBD2. Germline CDR1 and CDR2: LGHNA and YNFKEQ. Trimming took 1 base from V and 3 from J; bases not matched to a gene: 7. The CDR3 totals 18 residues. The CDR3 reads CASSQGPWTSGRTDTQYF. The CDR3 nucleotides are TGTGCCAGCAGCCAAGGGCCCTGGACTAGCGGGAGAACAGATACGCAGTATTTT.

This clone was seen only a few times. The V and J genes are TRBV7-2 and TRBJ1-2; D is ambiguous. The CDR3 is 13 amino acids. Per germline, CDR1 SGHTA and CDR2 FQGNSA. The ends were cut back, 5 bases at V and 0 bases at J, with 7 bases in the middle. CDR3 nucleotides: TGTGCCAGCAGCGAACCCCCTAACTATGGCTACACCTTC. As protein: CASSEPPNYGYTF. The whole variable domain, remainder taken from reference TRBV7-2 and TRBJ1-2, is GAGVSQSPSNKVTEKGKDVELRCDPISGHTALYWYRQSLGQGLEFLIYFQGNSAPDKSGLPSDRFSAERTGGSVSTLTIQRTQQEDSAVYLCASSEPPNYGYTFGSGTRLTVV.

The J gene is TRBJ2-7, the V gene TRBV28; tentative D call: TRBD1 (5 bases). The V and J ends lost 1 base and 5 bases respectively, with 9 bases between them. This CDR3 spans 13 amino acids. Germline V lookup: CDR1 MDHEN, CDR2 SYDVKM. CDR3 loop: CASSLFRANEQYF. CDR3 DNA: TGTGCCAGCAGTTTATTCAGGGCCAACGAGCAGTACTTC.

The rearrangement joins TRBV6-1 to TRBJ1-2; D gene uncertain. Germline V lookup: CDR1 MNHNS, CDR2 SASEGT. V was clipped by 4 bases and J by 7 bases, with 13 bases between them. CDR3 size: 13 residues. The CDR3 region is CASSGNHFFGYTF. The CDR3, as DNA: TGTGCCAGCAGTGGGAACCATTTTTTTGGCTACACCTTC.

The chain employs TRBV10-1 and TRBJ2-5; TRBD2 might be the D (5 bases). V lost 8 bases and J lost 3, with 16 bases in between. This CDR3 has 14 amino acids. Looked up from germline, CDR1 is WNHNN and CDR2 is SYGVQD (reference sequence). The CDR3 coding sequence is TGCGCCAGCCCCCCGCGGGCCGGGGAAGAGACCCAGTACTTC. This codes for CASPPRAGEETQYF.

In its sample, this clone was seen a few times. The V gene is TRBV19, the J gene TRBJ1-2, with D possibly being TRBD1 (6 bases). This CDR3 contains 14 residues. The germline CDR1 and CDR2 sequences are LNHDA and SQIVND (reference sequence). V lost 5 bases, J lost 10 bases, and 20 bases lay in between. CDR3 in amino acids: CASSLQGSVSDYTF. The CDR3 region has the DNA TGTGCCAGTAGTCTTCAGGGGTCGGTCTCTGACTACACCTTC. The full variable domain, its missing parts supplied by reference TRBV19 and TRBJ1-2, is DGGITQSPKYLFRKEGQNVTLSCEQNLNHDAMYWYRQDPGQGLRLIYYSQIVNDFQKGDIAEGYSVSREKKESFPLTVTSAQKNPTAFYLCASSLQGSVSDYTFGSGTRLTVV.

The chain employs TRBV28 and TRBJ2-5, with a weak D call TRBD1 (6 bases). The tail of the sequence fits TRBJ2-7 better, so the J call may be wrong. Germline values: CDR1 MDHEN, CDR2 SYDVKM. The CDR3 is made up of 16 amino acids. The CDR3 spells CASSSDDRRGSYEQYF. DNA for the CDR3: TGTGCCAGCAGTTCCGATGACAGGAGAGGCTCCTACGAGCAGTACTTC.

The V call is TRBV28, the J call TRBJ2-7; possibly TRBD1 for D (6 bases). The CDR3 covers 15 residues. The V end lost 3 bases, the J end lost 3 bases, and 15 bases lay between the germline ends. CDR1 is MDHEN, CDR2 SYDVKM, per germline. CDR3 coding DNA: TGTGCCAGCAGTTTTTTCATTGGACAGAACTACGAGCAGTACTTC. Translated, it gives CASSFFIGQNYEQYF.

This chain links TRBV28 with TRBJ2-2; maybe TRBD2 (6 bases). V shed 5 bases and J shed 7 bases, with 11 bases lying between them. This CDR3 is 13 amino acids long. CDR1 MDHEN and CDR2 SYDVKM come from the germline V gene. CDR3 nucleotide sequence: TGTGCCAGCAGTCCCCCGGAGGGCGGGGAGCTGTTTTTT. Protein sequence: CASSPPEGGELFF.

This clone appeared once. The chain links TRBV25-1 to TRBJ2-1, with a weak D call TRBD2 (6 bases). Germline V gene sequence: CDR1 MGHDK, CDR2 SYGVNS. The V and J ends lost 4 bases and 12 bases respectively, with 10 bases between them. The CDR3 runs to 11 residues. CDR3 nucleotides: TGTGCCAGCAGTGCGGCGGGACGGCAGTTCTTC. Protein sequence: CASSAAGRQFF.

This clone was detected ten times or more. V is TRBV6-5 and J is TRBJ1-2; no firm D call. V lost 6 bases to trimming and J lost 7 bases, with 15 bases between them. The CDR3 sequence is 13 residues long. CDR1 MNHEY and CDR2 SVGAGI come from the germline V gene. The CDR3 spells CASRAGPYSGYTF. The CDR3 DNA reads TGTGCCAGCAGGGCCGGGCCGTACAGTGGCTACACCTTC.

Here the CDR3 reads CASSLDETYF. The CDR3 DNA reads TGTGCCAGCAGCTTAGATGAGACGTACTTC. This chain uses TRBV11-2 with TRBJ2-7; no definite D call. V lost 0 bases and J lost 12, with 6 bases in between. The CDR3 consists of 10 residues. CDR1 is SGHAT, CDR2 FQNNGV, per germline. The entire variable domain, with the rest obtained from reference TRBV11-2 and TRBJ2-7, is as follows: EAGVAQSPRYKIIEKRQSVAFWCNPISGHATLYWYQQILGQGPKLLIQFQNNGVVDDSQLPKDRFSAERLKGVDSTLKIQPAKLEDSAVYLCASSLDETYFGPGTRLTVT.

This clone was counted at least ten times. V usage is TRBV5-1 and J usage is TRBJ1-1; 8 positions match TRBD1. This CDR3 is 13 amino acids long. Per germline, CDR1 SGHRS and CDR2 YFSETQ. V lost 4 bases to trimming and J lost 7 bases; unmatched junction nucleotides: 6. The CDR3 here is CASSPTGASEAFF. DNA of the CDR3: TGCGCCAGCAGCCCGACAGGGGCGAGTGAAGCTTTCTTT.

The chain is built from TRBV2 and TRBJ2-5; 10 bases line up with TRBD2. V trimming: 6 bases; J trimming: 12 bases; junction bases outside the gene matches: 16. CDR1 and CDR2 (germline): SNHLY, FYNNEI. CDR3 size: 15 residues. CDR3 nucleotide sequence: TGTGCCAGCAGACCCACCCAAAGGACTAGCGGAGTGAAGTACTTC. Its translation: CASRPTQRTSGVKYF.